The 22 T cell receptor beta chains listed next were all sequenced from one sample in a study of cytomegalovirus exposure and HLA in healthy donors. The PCR had 60 Vbeta and 13 Jbeta primers. Assay: immunoSEQ multiplex PCR; the TCRdb copy retains only in-frame clones and omits some. The profile covers fewer than 200,000 clones, with roughly 88% appearing a single time and 1% to 1.5% taken by the ten largest. The sequenced sample was PBMCs. Receptor source: a girl aged 2 to 9 in good health and CMV-seropositive.

The chain's CDR3 is CASSGQGTYGYTF. The CDR3 region has the DNA TGTGCCAGCAGTGGACAGGGGACCTATGGCTACACCTTC. This rearrangement joins TRBV2 to TRBJ1-2; 8 bases line up with TRBD1. CDR3 length equals 13 residues. Trimming took 4 bases from V and 4 from J; bases not matched to a gene: 2. Germline V gene data show CDR1 as SNHLY and CDR2 as FYNNEI. Combining the CDR3 with reference TRBV2 and TRBJ1-2 gives the whole variable domain EPEVTQTPSHQVTQMGQEVILRCVPISNHLYFYWYRQILGQKVEFLVSFYNNEISEKSEIFDDQFSVERPDGSNFTLKIRSTKLEDSAMYFCASSGQGTYGYTFGSGTRLTVV.

This clone was seen more than once but under ten times. The chain employs TRBV6-1 and TRBJ1-3, with 10 bases matching TRBD1. This CDR3 spans 13 amino acids. V was clipped by 5 bases and J by 8 bases; unmatched bases: 3. Looked up from germline, CDR1 is MNHNS and CDR2 is SASEGT. The CDR3 sequence is CASSIGTGDTIYF. The DNA for the CDR3 is TGTGCCAGCAGTATAGGGACAGGGGACACCATATATTTT.

There are a few counts of this clone. V usage is TRBV27 and J usage is TRBJ2-6; TRBD1 might be the D (5 bases). The V end was cut by 4 bases, the J end by 5 bases, with 9 bases between. This CDR3 has 14 amino acids. The V gene's germline CDR1 is MNHEY and CDR2 SMNVEV (reference sequence). As DNA, the CDR3 is TGTGCCAGCAGTTACCAGGGTCGGGCCAACGTCCTGACTTTC. Amino acid sequence: CASSYQGRANVLTF.

This clone was seen more than once but under ten times. This chain connects TRBV6-5 to TRBJ1-5; 12 nucleotides agree with TRBD1. The germline CDR1 and CDR2 sequences are MNHEY and SVGAGI. The V segment lost 4 bases and the J segment 9 bases; nucleotides outside the gene matches: 7. The CDR3 has 15 amino acids. CDR3 nucleotide sequence: TGTGCCAGCAGTTCGGGACAGGGGGCATCGGGGCCCCAGCATTTT. Its translation: CASSSGQGASGPQHF.

The V and J genes are TRBV7-8 and TRBJ1-5; D unclear. Deletions cut 1 base from V and 4 bases from J, with 14 bases between. CDR3 size: 16 residues. Looked up from germline, CDR1 is SGHVS and CDR2 is FQNEAQ. DNA of the CDR3: TGTGCCAGCAGCTTAGTACGCGAGTTTCGTAATCAGCCCCAGCATTTT. Translated: CASSLVREFRNQPQHF.

This clone was seen more than once but under ten times. This chain links TRBV6-6 with TRBJ2-7, with TRBD2 matching 12 bases. The CDR3 runs to 14 residues. V lost 3 bases, J lost 6 bases, and 3 bases stayed unmatched. The V gene's germline CDR1 is MNHNY and CDR2 SVGAGI (reference sequence). The CDR3 sequence is CASSYSLAGGEQYF. The CDR3 coding sequence is TGTGCCAGCAGTTATTCACTAGCGGGGGGCGAGCAGTACTTC.

This chain links TRBV5-1 with TRBJ2-7; 9 bases line up with TRBD1. CDR1 is SGHRS and CDR2 is YFSETQ in the germline V gene. The V segment lost 3 bases and the J segment 5 bases; nucleotides outside the gene matches: 15. The CDR3 runs 17 residues. The CDR3 spells CASSSEGADRGLDEQYF. CDR3 DNA: TGCGCCAGCAGCTCGGAGGGGGCGGACAGGGGTCTGGACGAGCAGTACTTC. Full variable domain (missing parts from reference TRBV5-1 and TRBJ2-7): KAGVTQTPRYLIKTRGQQVTLSCSPISGHRSVSWYQQTPGQGLQFLFEYFSETQRNKGNFPGRFSGRQFSNSRSEMNVSTLELGDSALYLCASSSEGADRGLDEQYFGPGTRLTVT.

The rearrangement uses TRBV7-3 and TRBJ2-1, with D possibly being TRBD2 (7 bases). V was pared by 8 bases and J by 5 bases, with 13 bases between. Germline loops: CDR1 SGHTA, CDR2 FQGTGA. This CDR3 is 13 amino acids long. In DNA, the CDR3 is TGTGCCAGCCAGCGGGACAACGACAATGAGCAGTTCTTC. Amino acids: CASQRDNDNEQFF.

The gene calls are TRBV6-5 and TRBJ2-3; 10 positions agree with TRBD2. V gave up 7 bases and J gave up 0 bases; unmatched junction bases: 4. CDR3 size: 15 residues. The germline gives CDR1 MNHEY, CDR2 SVGAGI. The CDR3: CASTSSGGSTDTQYF. In DNA, the CDR3 is TGTGCCAGCACGAGTAGCGGGGGGAGCACAGATACGCAGTATTTT.

In DNA form, the CDR3 reads TGTGCCAGCACCACTCCCCGCCAAGAGACCCAGTACTTC. Translated: CASTTPRQETQYF. This chain connects TRBV7-9 to TRBJ2-5, with D hard to call. Trimming pared 7 bases from V and 1 base from J, leaving 10 bases between. CDR1 SEHNR and CDR2 FQNEAQ come from the germline V gene (reference sequence). The length of the CDR3 is 13 residues. Supplemented by reference TRBV7-9 and TRBJ2-5, the full variable domain reads DTGVSQNPRHKITKRGQNVTFRCDPISEHNRLYWYRQTLGQGPEFLTYFQNEAQLEKSRLLSDRFSAERPKGSFSTLEIQRTEQGDSAMYLCASTTPRQETQYFGPGTRLLVL.

The gene calls are TRBV10-3 and TRBJ2-7; 10 positions agree with TRBD1. Germline CDR1 and CDR2: ENHRY and SYGVKD. The CDR3 extends over 15 amino acids. The J segment lost 1 base and the V segment lost 5 bases, leaving 5 bases of the junction unmatched. CDR3 coding DNA: TGTGCCATCAGTCGGGACAGGGGATATTCCTACGAGCAGTACTTC. This gives the protein CAISRDRGYSYEQYF.

The chain recombines TRBV2 with TRBJ1-2; TRBD1 aligns across 10 bases. The CDR3 extends over 14 amino acids. J was trimmed by 7 bases and V by 5 bases; bases with no gene match: 7. Looked up from germline, CDR1 is SNHLY and CDR2 is FYNNEI. In DNA form, the CDR3 reads TGTGCCAGCAGTCCTACGACAGGGGGCAGTGGCTACACCTTC. Its protein product is CASSPTTGGSGYTF.

The rearrangement joins TRBV19 to TRBJ2-3; D is ambiguous. Germline loops: CDR1 LNHDA, CDR2 SQIVND (reference sequence). V shed 5 bases and J shed 4 bases, with 10 bases lying between them. The CDR3 runs to 13 residues. In DNA form, the CDR3 reads TGTGCCAGTAGTTCCACATCACCAGATACGCAGTATTTT. Translated, it gives CASSSTSPDTQYF. The variable domain in full, with the rest retrieved from reference TRBV19 and TRBJ2-3, is DGGITQSPKYLFRKEGQNVTLSCEQNLNHDAMYWYRQDPGQGLRLIYYSQIVNDFQKGDIAEGYSVSREKKESFPLTVTSAQKNPTAFYLCASSSTSPDTQYFGPGTRLTVL.

This chain connects TRBV28 to TRBJ1-1; no clear D. In germline, CDR1 is MDHEN, CDR2 SYDVKM. Trimming pared 4 bases from V and 7 bases from J, leaving 13 bases between. The CDR3 extends over 13 amino acids. The CDR3 region has the DNA TGTGCCAGCAGTTCCCTGGCCCTCATTGAAGCTTTCTTT. It translates to CASSSLALIEAFF. The whole variable domain, filled in from reference TRBV28 and TRBJ1-1, reads DVKVTQSSRYLVKRTGEKVFLECVQDMDHENMFWYRQDPGLGLRLIYFSYDVKMKEKGDIPEGYSVSREKKERFSLILESASTNQTSMYLCASSSLALIEAFFGQGTRLTVV.

The chain links TRBV10-3 to TRBJ1-1; 8 bases fit TRBD1. Trimming at V came to 4 bases and at J to 0 bases, leaving 4 bases not matched to a gene. The germline V gene has CDR1 ENHRY and CDR2 SYGVKD. There are 15 residues in the CDR3. The CDR3 loop reads CAISGQGTLNTEAFF. DNA for the CDR3: TGTGCCATCAGTGGACAGGGGACCTTGAACACTGAAGCTTTCTTT.

This chain connects TRBV15 to TRBJ2-1; 10 bases are a match to TRBD2. V was clipped by 1 base and J by 5 bases; unmatched bases: 11. Germline assignment: CDR1 LNHNV and CDR2 YYDKDF (reference sequence). This CDR3 comprises 18 residues. Here the CDR3 DNA reads TGTGCCACCAGCAGAGTGTCTGGGAGCGGGAGGGCCGACAATGAGCAGTTCTTC. Protein product: CATSRVSGSGRADNEQFF.

V and J are TRBV5-1 and TRBJ1-2; 11 nucleotides line up with TRBD1. Germline CDR1 reads SGHRS; CDR2 reads YFSETQ. The J segment lost 4 bases and the V segment lost 4 bases, leaving 6 bases of the junction unmatched. This CDR3 region has 15 residues. The CDR3 sequence is CASSQGTGGPYGYTF. CDR3 in DNA: TGCGCCAGCAGCCAAGGGACAGGGGGACCCTATGGCTACACCTTC.

The chain combines TRBV2 with TRBJ1-2, with 10 bases aligning to TRBD1. J gave up 5 bases and V 2 bases, and 5 bases lay outside the gene matches. Germline CDR1 is SNHLY and CDR2 is FYNNEI. CDR3 length: 15 residues. CDR3 nucleotide sequence: TGTGCCAGCAGTGAAAGCGGACAGGGGGGGTATGGCTACACCTTC. It is translated as CASSESGQGGYGYTF.

The chain is built from TRBV10-3 and TRBJ1-6; TRBD1 is a possible D gene (5 bases). Trimming took off 0 bases at V and 10 bases at J, with 19 bases between the two ends. Per germline, CDR1 ENHRY and CDR2 SYGVKD. CDR3 size: 17 residues. The CDR3 spells CAISESGRQGRRSPLHF. The CDR3 DNA follows: TGTGCCATCAGTGAGTCAGGACGGCAGGGTCGTCGGTCACCCCTCCACTTT.

The chain recombines TRBV6-5 with TRBJ1-2; 8 bases match TRBD1. CDR1 and CDR2 from the germline V gene are MNHEY and SVGAGI. Unmatched junction bases numbered 11, after V lost 6 bases and J lost 8 bases. The length of the CDR3 is 14 residues. The CDR3 region is CASSQTGTGGGYTF. The CDR3 nucleotides read TGTGCCAGCAGCCAAACCGGGACAGGCGGCGGCTACACCTTC.

This clone appeared a single time. The V call is TRBV4-1, the J call TRBJ2-1; 14 bases map to TRBD2. V shed 3 bases, J shed 1 base, and the junction held 11 bases outside the gene matches. Germline V gene data show CDR1 as MGHRA and CDR2 as YSYEKL. The CDR3 consists of 20 residues. The CDR3 sequence: CASSQRPGLAGVLSYNEQFF. The CDR3 nucleotides are TGCGCCAGCAGCCAGAGGCCGGGACTAGCGGGGGTGCTTTCCTACAATGAGCAGTTCTTC.

The rearrangement joins TRBV9 to TRBJ2-7; 9 bases agree with TRBD1. The CDR3 has 16 residues. The V gene end was trimmed by 1 base and the J gene end by 2 bases; junction bases not matched to a gene: 7. In germline, CDR1 is SGDLS, CDR2 YYNGEE. CDR3 residues: CASSVQPGQGTYEQYF. DNA for the CDR3: TGTGCCAGCAGCGTACAACCGGGACAGGGTACCTACGAGCAGTACTTC.